This T cell receptor beta chain was documented in a study of response to subunit inactivated influenza vaccine. Study-level points and caveats: It was the authors' suggestion that each seasonal influenza vaccination recruits few new T cells.

TCRdb passed the RT-PCR reads through MiXCR, listing each CDR3 protein once. The table lists 500,000 to 700,000 distinct CDR3 sequences, approximately 24% of them singletons. This clonotype was counted many times. Antigen unknown. The V and J ends lost 4 bases and 3 bases respectively, with 14 bases between them. This CDR3 comprises 15 residues. CDR1 is SEHNR and CDR2 is FQNEAQ in the germline V gene (reference sequence). This same sample was also part of a study on T cells expressing NK-cell markers. From that study: UMI-tagged 5'RACE template switching yielded the TCR beta cDNA. In the group of eight sequenced donors, seven were HCMV-seropositive and one was seronegative. In a group of several donors, dominant NKG2C+ clonotypes represented 1.0-7.0% of CD8+ T cells.

Source: CD4+ T cells sorted from PBMCs, taken about 11 days after vaccination. This sequence originates from a man aged 45 to 65 who received an inactivated influenza vaccine. V gene TRBV7-9 combines with J gene TRBJ2-3, with TRBD2 as a possible D gene (6 bases). The CDR3 region is CASSSQAGRTDTQYF. The CDR3 DNA reads as TGTGCCAGCAGCTCCCAAGCGGGTCGGACAGATACGCAGTATTTT.